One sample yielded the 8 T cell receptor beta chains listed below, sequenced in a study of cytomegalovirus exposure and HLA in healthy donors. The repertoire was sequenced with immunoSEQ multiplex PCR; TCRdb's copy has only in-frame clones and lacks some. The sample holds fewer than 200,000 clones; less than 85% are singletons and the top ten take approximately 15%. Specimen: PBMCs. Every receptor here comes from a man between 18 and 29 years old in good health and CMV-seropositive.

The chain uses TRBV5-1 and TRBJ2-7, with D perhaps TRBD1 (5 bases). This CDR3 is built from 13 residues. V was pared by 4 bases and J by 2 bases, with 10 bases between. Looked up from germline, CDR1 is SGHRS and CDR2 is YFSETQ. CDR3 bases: TGCGCCAGCAGCCCGGACAATGCCTACGAGCAGTACTTC. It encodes CASSPDNAYEQYF.

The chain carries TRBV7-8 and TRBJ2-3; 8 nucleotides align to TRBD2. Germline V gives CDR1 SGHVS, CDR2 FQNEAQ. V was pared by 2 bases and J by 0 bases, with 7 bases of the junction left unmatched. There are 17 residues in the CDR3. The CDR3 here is CASSLYRAGGSTDTQYF. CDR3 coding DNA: TGTGCCAGCAGCTTATATCGGGCGGGGGGTAGCACAGATACGCAGTATTTT.

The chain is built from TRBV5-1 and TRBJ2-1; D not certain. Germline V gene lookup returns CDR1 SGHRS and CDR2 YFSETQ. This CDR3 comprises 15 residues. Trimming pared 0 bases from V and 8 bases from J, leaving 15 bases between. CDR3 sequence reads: CASSLEQPSYDEQFF. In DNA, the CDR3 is TGCGCCAGCAGCTTGGAACAGCCCTCTTACGATGAGCAGTTCTTC.

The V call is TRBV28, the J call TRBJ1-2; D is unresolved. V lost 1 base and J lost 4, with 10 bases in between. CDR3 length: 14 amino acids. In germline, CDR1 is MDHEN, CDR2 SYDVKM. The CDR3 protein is CASSLYEPIYGYTF. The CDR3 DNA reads TGTGCCAGCAGTTTATATGAGCCAATCTATGGCTACACCTTC.

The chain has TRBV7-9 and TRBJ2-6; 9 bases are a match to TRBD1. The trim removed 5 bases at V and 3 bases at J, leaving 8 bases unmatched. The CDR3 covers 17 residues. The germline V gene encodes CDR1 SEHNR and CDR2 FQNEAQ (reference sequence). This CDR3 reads CASSPRQGEDGANVLTF. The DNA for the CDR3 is TGTGCCAGCAGCCCACGACAGGGGGAGGATGGGGCCAACGTCCTGACTTTC.

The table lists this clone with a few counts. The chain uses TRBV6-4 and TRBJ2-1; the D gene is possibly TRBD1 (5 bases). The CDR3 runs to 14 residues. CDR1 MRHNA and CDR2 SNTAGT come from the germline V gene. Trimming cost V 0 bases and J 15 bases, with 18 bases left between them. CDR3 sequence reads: CASSDSADSRWTFF. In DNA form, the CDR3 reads TGTGCCAGCAGTGACTCGGCTGACAGTCGGTGGACGTTCTTC.

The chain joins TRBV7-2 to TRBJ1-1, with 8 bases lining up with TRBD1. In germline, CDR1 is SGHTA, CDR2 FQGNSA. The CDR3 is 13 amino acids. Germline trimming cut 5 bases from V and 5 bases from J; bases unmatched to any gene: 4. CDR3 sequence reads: CASSLQGGTEAFF. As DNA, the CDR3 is TGTGCCAGCAGCCTACAGGGGGGGACTGAAGCTTTCTTT.

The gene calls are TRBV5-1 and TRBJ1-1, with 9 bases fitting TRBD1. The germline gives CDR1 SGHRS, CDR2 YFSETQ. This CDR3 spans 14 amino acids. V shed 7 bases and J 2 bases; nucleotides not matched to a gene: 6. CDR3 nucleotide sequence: TGCGCCAGCGGAACAGGGGGCAAAAACACTGAAGCTTTCTTT. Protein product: CASGTGGKNTEAFF.